These 18 T cell receptor beta chains were all obtained from the same sample, sequenced in a study of blood T cell repertoires in COVID-19. Clones were sequenced by immunoSEQ multiplex PCR, and TCRdb holds only the in-frame ones, with some missing. The table shows some 54,000 clones, with more than 85% occurring only once. The sequenced material came from peripheral blood. These receptors originate from a man aged 55 to 69 with acute or convalescent COVID-19.

The chain employs TRBV19 and TRBJ1-2; tentatively, D is TRBD1 (5 bases). V was shortened by 5 bases and J by 3 bases, with 13 bases between the two germline ends. Germline loops: CDR1 LNHDA, CDR2 SQIVND (reference sequence). The CDR3 runs to 14 residues. CDR3 protein: CASSAQGSDYGYTF. The CDR3 DNA reads as TGTGCCAGTAGTGCCCAGGGATCAGACTATGGCTACACCTTC.

V is TRBV4-3 and J is TRBJ2-1; D call uncertain. V lost 0 bases and J 6 bases, leaving 9 bases between the germline ends. The CDR3 runs 14 residues. The V gene's germline CDR1 is LGHNA and CDR2 YSLEER. CDR3 region: CASSQDGAANEQFF. Written as DNA, the CDR3 is TGCGCCAGCAGCCAAGACGGCGCGGCCAATGAGCAGTTCTTC.

The V call is TRBV5-1, the J call TRBJ1-3, with 8 bases identical to TRBD1. The CDR3 spans 13 residues. V trimming: 9 bases; J trimming: 4 bases; junction bases outside the gene matches: 6. Germline V gene sequence: CDR1 SGHRS, CDR2 YFSETQ. The CDR3 DNA is TGCGCCACCTCGACAGGGGACGGAAACACCATATATTTT. It translates to CATSTGDGNTIYF.

The genes are TRBV6-5 and TRBJ2-7; a possible D gene is TRBD1 (5 bases). The ends were cut back, 4 bases at V and 4 bases at J, with 11 bases in the middle. CDR1 is MNHEY and CDR2 is SVGAGI in the germline V gene. The CDR3 sequence is 13 residues long. The CDR3 spells CASSSLGAYEQYF. The CDR3 DNA is TGTGCCAGCAGTTCCCTAGGGGCATACGAGCAGTACTTC.

The genes are TRBV7-3 and TRBJ2-2, with 13 positions matching TRBD2. V dropped 4 bases and J dropped 8; count of bases not matched to a gene: 7. This CDR3 comprises 16 residues. Germline lookup yields CDR1 SGHTA and CDR2 FQGTGA. The CDR3 DNA reads TGTGCCAGCAGCTCCCGGACTAGCGGGAGAACGGGGGAGCTGTTTTTT. It encodes CASSSRTSGRTGELFF.

CDR3 sequence reads: CASSLLGASSSYEQYF. The CDR3 region has the DNA TGTGCCAGCAGCTTACTCGGAGCCAGCAGCTCCTACGAGCAGTACTTC. The chain uses TRBV11-2 and TRBJ2-7; no definite D call. Per the germline V gene, CDR1 is SGHAT and CDR2 is FQNNGV. Trimming pared 2 bases from V and 0 bases from J, leaving 14 bases between. The length of the CDR3 is 16 residues. The full variable domain, its missing parts supplied by reference TRBV11-2 and TRBJ2-7, is EAGVAQSPRYKIIEKRQSVAFWCNPISGHATLYWYQQILGQGPKLLIQFQNNGVVDDSQLPKDRFSAERLKGVDSTLKIQPAKLEDSAVYLCASSLLGASSSYEQYFGPGTRLTVT.

The CDR3 DNA reads as TGTGCCAGCAGTGAAGGGACACCCTATAGCAATCAGCCCCAGCATTTT. It is translated as CASSEGTPYSNQPQHF. V and J are TRBV6-1 and TRBJ1-5; weak D call: TRBD1 (5 bases). Germline V CDR1 and CDR2: MNHNS, SASEGT. With 1 base removed from V and 0 bases from J, the gap between germline ends came to 10 bases. The CDR3 sequence is 16 residues long.

The chain uses TRBV7-2 and TRBJ1-1; 7 bases line up with TRBD1. Germline V CDR1 and CDR2: SGHTA, FQGNSA. The J segment lost 1 base and the V segment lost 1 base, leaving 3 bases of the junction unmatched. The CDR3 contains 15 residues. The CDR3 bases are TGTGCCAGCAGCTTAGAGGCAGGGGGGAACACTGAAGCTTTCTTT. Its translation is CASSLEAGGNTEAFF.

The V gene is TRBV5-1, the J gene TRBJ1-3; tentatively, D is TRBD1 (6 bases). Between the trimmed V and J ends, which lost 4 bases and 0 bases, there was a span of 20 bases. This CDR3 region has 18 residues. Germline CDR1 is SGHRS and CDR2 is YFSETQ. CDR3 amino acids: CASSRTENQGTSGNTIYF. Written as DNA, the CDR3 is TGCGCCAGCAGCCGAACGGAAAACCAGGGGACCTCTGGAAACACCATATATTTT.

Only a few counts were recorded for this clone. The V call is TRBV30, the J call TRBJ2-7; D unresolved. This CDR3 is 12 amino acids long. Trimming removed 2 bases at V and 0 bases at J, with 5 bases between. Germline V gene sequence: CDR1 GTSNPN, CDR2 SVGIG (reference sequence). The CDR3: CAWSPSSYEQYF. The DNA for the CDR3 is TGTGCCTGGAGTCCCAGCTCCTACGAGCAGTACTTC.

The chain carries TRBV9 and TRBJ1-2; 8 positions match TRBD1. The CDR3 runs 15 residues. V lost 4 bases, J lost 3 bases, and 8 bases stayed unmatched. Germline V gene data show CDR1 as SGDLS and CDR2 as YYNGEE. This chain's CDR3 is CASSRQTGVDYGYTF. The DNA for the CDR3 is TGTGCCAGCAGCAGGCAGACAGGGGTCGACTATGGCTACACCTTC. The whole variable domain, remainder taken from reference TRBV9 and TRBJ1-2, is DSGVTQTPKHLITATGQRVTLRCSPRSGDLSVYWYQQSLDQGLQFLIQYYNGEERAKGNILERFSAQQFPDLHSELNLSSLELGDSALYFCASSRQTGVDYGYTFGSGTRLTVV.

The chain joins TRBV7-9 to TRBJ1-2, with 10 bases matching TRBD1. This CDR3 comprises 15 residues. V lost 5 bases to trimming and J lost 4 bases; unmatched junction nucleotides: 7. CDR1 and CDR2 from the germline V gene are SEHNR and FQNEAQ (reference sequence). Here the CDR3 reads CASSPRQGASYGYTF. Written as DNA, the CDR3 is TGTGCCAGCAGCCCTCGACAGGGGGCGAGCTATGGCTACACCTTC.

This clone was observed a single time. The genes are TRBV7-8 and TRBJ1-5; TRBD1 matches 7 bases. The CDR3 sequence is 15 residues long. The ends lost 2 bases at V and 5 bases at J; junction bases unmatched: 6. Germline CDR1 SGHVS, CDR2 FQNEAQ. The DNA for the CDR3 is TGTGCCAGCAGCTTATTCTGGACAGGATATCAGCCCCAGCATTTT. This translates into CASSLFWTGYQPQHF.

This rearrangement joins TRBV4-1 to TRBJ2-1; 7 bases map to TRBD1. With V trimmed by 1 base and J by 4 bases, 7 bases remained unmatched. The germline V gene encodes CDR1 MGHRA and CDR2 YSYEKL. This CDR3 is 16 amino acids long. Here the CDR3 reads CASSQGPGGTYNEQFF. The CDR3, as DNA: TGCGCCAGCAGCCAAGGTCCAGGGGGAACGTACAATGAGCAGTTCTTC.

This rearrangement joins TRBV5-4 to TRBJ1-2; TRBD1 agrees at 10 bases. Germline values: CDR1 SGHNT, CDR2 YYREEE (reference sequence). The CDR3 has 17 residues. The trim removed 4 bases at V and 7 bases at J, leaving 16 bases unmatched. The CDR3 DNA sequence: TGTGCCAGCAGCCCGGGAACCGGGGGACAGGGGTGGCGTGGCTACACCTTC. It is translated as CASSPGTGGQGWRGYTF.

Comments on this clone: One junction end disagrees with the germline gene, perhaps due to a read error. V and J are TRBV4-3 and TRBJ2-7; 10 positions agree with TRBD2. The CDR3 consists of 16 residues. Germline assignment: CDR1 LGHNA and CDR2 YSLEER. CDR3 DNA sequence: TGCGCCAACAGCCTTTTACTAGCGGGGAGTGTGAACGAGCAGTACTTC. This gives the protein CANSLLLAGSVNEQYF.

V and J are TRBV28 and TRBJ2-7; 7 nucleotides match TRBD2. The CDR3 runs 15 residues. Germline trimming cut 6 bases from V and 3 bases from J; bases unmatched to any gene: 11. Per germline, CDR1 MDHEN and CDR2 SYDVKM. CDR3 nucleotide sequence: TGTGCCAGCAGCTCCCCTAGCGGACGCTTCTACGAGCAGTACTTC. This gives the protein CASSSPSGRFYEQYF.

The CDR3 here is CAWMPSGRAAYEQYF. The CDR3 DNA reads TGTGCCTGGATGCCTAGCGGGAGGGCGGCCTACGAGCAGTACTTC. This chain uses TRBV30 with TRBJ2-7; 12 bases map to TRBD2. Looked up from germline, CDR1 is GTSNPN and CDR2 is SVGIG (reference sequence). The CDR3 loop spans 15 amino acids. J gave up 2 bases and V 4 bases, and 6 bases lay outside the gene matches.